Following are 26 T cell receptor beta chains from one sample sequenced in a study of cytomegalovirus exposure and HLA in healthy donors. Amplification used 60 Vbeta primers and 13 Jbeta primers. Sequenced by immunoSEQ multiplex PCR; TCRdb stores in-frame clones only, minus some. The table lists over 150,000 clones, around four fifths of them singletons, with 0.95% to 1.5% in the top ten. Sequencing input: PBMCs. The receptors shown here come from a woman aged 45-60 years in good health and CMV-seronegative.

The rearrangement links TRBV6-1 to TRBJ2-1, with 8 nucleotides matching TRBD1. V shed 4 bases and J 9 bases; nucleotides not matched to a gene: 2. Per the germline V gene, CDR1 is MNHNS and CDR2 is SASEGT. CDR3 length equals 12 residues. CDR3 in amino acids: CASSAQGGEQFF. In nucleotides, the CDR3 is TGTGCCAGCAGTGCACAGGGGGGTGAGCAGTTCTTC.

The chain employs TRBV28 and TRBJ2-7; 14 bases agree with TRBD2. The CDR3 has 17 residues. Trimming took 6 bases from V and 3 from J; bases not matched to a gene: 10. Per the germline V gene, CDR1 is MDHEN and CDR2 is SYDVKM. Here the CDR3 reads CASRPTSGRALSYEQYF. The CDR3 nucleotides are TGTGCCAGCAGACCGACTAGCGGGAGGGCCTTAAGCTACGAGCAGTACTTC.

In DNA, the CDR3 is TGCGCCAGCAGCAGAATACGGGACAGGGGATATCCGGAGCTGTTTTTT. This encodes CASSRIRDRGYPELFF. The rearrangement links TRBV5-1 to TRBJ2-2; TRBD1 matches 10 bases. CDR3 length: 16 amino acids. The V gene's germline CDR1 is SGHRS and CDR2 YFSETQ. Losses at the gene ends were 4 bases for V and 10 bases for J; bases not matched to a gene: 13.

V usage is TRBV7-8 and J usage is TRBJ2-7; 11 nucleotides agree with TRBD2. CDR1 is SGHVS, CDR2 FQNEAQ, per germline. V lost 3 bases to trimming and J lost 1 base; unmatched junction nucleotides: 8. The CDR3 runs to 17 residues. The CDR3 loop reads CASSFPSGRYDSYEQYF. CDR3 DNA sequence: TGTGCCAGCAGCTTCCCTAGCGGGAGGTATGATTCCTACGAGCAGTACTTC.

The chain has TRBV7-2 and TRBJ2-7, with 10 bases aligning to TRBD1. Germline V gene lookup returns CDR1 SGHTA and CDR2 FQGNSA. The length of the CDR3 is 15 residues. The trim removed 5 bases at V and 3 bases at J, leaving 7 bases unmatched. This chain's CDR3 is CASSQGQGNYYEQYF. As DNA, the CDR3 is TGTGCCAGCAGCCAGGGACAGGGGAATTACTACGAGCAGTACTTC.

The CDR3 DNA sequence: TGTGCCAGCAGCCTGGGACAGGGGGACCAAGAGACCCAGTACTTC. Translation gives CASSLGQGDQETQYF. The rearrangement uses TRBV7-9 and TRBJ2-5, with 11 bases fitting TRBD1. With 5 bases clipped from V and 0 bases from J, the junction kept 2 bases outside the gene matches. CDR3 size: 15 residues. The germline V gene has CDR1 SEHNR and CDR2 FQNEAQ (reference sequence).

In DNA form, the CDR3 reads TGCGCCAGCAGTGAGGTTGCAGGGGGCGCCGAGCAGTACTTC. Residues: CASSEVAGGAEQYF. This sequence joins TRBV10-1 and TRBJ2-7, with 8 bases that match TRBD1. After removal of 2 bases from V and 6 bases from J, the junction contained 6 bases not matched to a gene. Germline values: CDR1 WNHNN, CDR2 SYGVQD (reference sequence). The CDR3 consists of 14 residues.

The chain uses TRBV2 and TRBJ2-5, with 16 bases fitting TRBD2. The length of the CDR3 is 17 residues. The germline V gene has CDR1 SNHLY and CDR2 FYNNEI. Losses at the gene ends were 6 bases for V and 0 bases for J; bases not matched to a gene: 4. The CDR3 nucleotides read TGTGCCAGCAGGGGACTAGCGGGGGGGCTAGACCAAGAGACCCAGTACTTC. It specifies CASRGLAGGLDQETQYF.

This clone was detected once. The V gene is TRBV7-9, the J gene TRBJ2-3; 8 bases fit TRBD2. V lost 4 bases, J lost 1 base, and 7 bases stayed unmatched. Germline V CDR1 and CDR2: SEHNR, FQNEAQ (reference sequence). The CDR3 contains 16 residues. This CDR3 is CASSSSAGVGTDTQYF. The CDR3 nucleotides are TGTGCCAGCAGCTCCTCAGCGGGAGTGGGCACAGATACGCAGTATTTT.

The V and J genes are TRBV27 and TRBJ2-2; D not certain. CDR3 length: 13 residues. CDR1 MNHEY and CDR2 SMNVEV come from the germline V gene (reference sequence). Trimming stripped 6 bases from V and 2 bases from J, with 7 bases between. CDR3 bases: TGTGCCAGCAGCTGGGCCAACACCGGGGAGCTGTTTTTT. Its protein product is CASSWANTGELFF.

This chain links TRBV7-9 with TRBJ1-2; D gene unclear. V lost 6 bases and J lost 5, with 10 bases in between. The CDR3 contains 12 residues. Germline V lookup: CDR1 SEHNR, CDR2 FQNEAQ (reference sequence). The CDR3 protein is CASSNREYGYTF. The CDR3 nucleotides are TGTGCCAGCAGTAACAGAGAATATGGCTACACCTTC.

V gene TRBV6-1 combines with J gene TRBJ1-2, with D perhaps TRBD1 (5 bases). The CDR3 has 13 residues. The germline gives CDR1 MNHNS, CDR2 SASEGT. V was cut by 9 bases and J by 4 bases, with 15 bases left in between. CDR3: CASQGGLSYGYTF. Written as DNA, the CDR3 is TGTGCCAGTCAGGGAGGGCTCTCCTATGGCTACACCTTC.

The rearrangement links TRBV28 to TRBJ2-1, with 9 bases identical to TRBD2. The germline CDR1 and CDR2 sequences are MDHEN and SYDVKM. The V and J ends lost 2 bases and 2 bases, in that order; junction bases with no gene match: 10. This CDR3 region has 18 residues. Here the CDR3 reads CASSLSWGLAGAYNEQFF. The CDR3 region has the DNA TGTGCCAGCAGTTTAAGCTGGGGGTTAGCGGGGGCCTACAATGAGCAGTTCTTC.

The table lists this clone with a few counts. This CDR3 is CASSLVGGLISYEQYF. The CDR3 DNA reads as TGTGCCAGCAGCTTAGTGGGAGGGCTTATCTCCTACGAGCAGTACTTC. The chain links TRBV7-2 to TRBJ2-7, with TRBD2 matching over 7 bases. This CDR3 spans 16 amino acids. Germline trimming cut 1 base from V and 0 bases from J; bases unmatched to any gene: 6. CDR1 SGHTA and CDR2 FQGNSA come from the germline V gene.

J is TRBJ2-5 and V is TRBV11-3; unclear D gene. The CDR3 extends over 14 amino acids. The germline gives CDR1 SGHNT, CDR2 YENEEA. V lost 2 bases and J 0 bases, leaving 7 bases between the germline ends. In DNA, the CDR3 is TGTGCCAGCAGCTTATTTACAGACCAAGAGACCCAGTACTTC. Translated, it gives CASSLFTDQETQYF.

This chain links TRBV6-5 with TRBJ2-1; D unclear. The CDR3 runs 15 residues. The V end lost 4 bases, the J end lost 0 bases, and 10 bases lay between the germline ends. CDR1 is MNHEY and CDR2 is SVGAGI in the germline V gene. The CDR3 spells CASSLASSSYNEQFF. DNA for the CDR3: TGTGCCAGCAGTTTGGCCTCCAGCTCCTACAATGAGCAGTTCTTC.

V gene TRBV27 combines with J gene TRBJ1-2; 7 bases align to TRBD1. V dropped 2 bases and J dropped 6; count of bases not matched to a gene: 9. The CDR3 is 15 amino acids. The germline V gene has CDR1 MNHEY and CDR2 SMNVEV (reference sequence). CDR3 in DNA: TGTGCCAGCAGTTTAGGGGTTGTAGGGGGCAATGGCTACACCTTC. Protein sequence: CASSLGVVGGNGYTF.

CDR3 bases: TGTGCCAGCAGTGAAGCTTTACCAGGGACTAACTCGTACTTC. It encodes CASSEALPGTNSYF. This rearrangement joins TRBV2 to TRBJ2-7, with 7 bases aligning to TRBD2. The CDR3 contains 14 residues. Germline V gene sequence: CDR1 SNHLY, CDR2 FYNNEI. Trimming cost V 0 bases and J 12 bases; bases outside gene matches: 11.

V usage is TRBV18 and J usage is TRBJ2-1; 7 bases match TRBD2. The CDR3 has 13 residues. V shed 8 bases and J 2 bases; nucleotides not matched to a gene: 3. In germline, CDR1 is KGHSH, CDR2 LQKENI. In nucleotides, the CDR3 is TGTGCCAGCCACGGGACTACCTACAATGAGCAGTTCTTC. This sequence encodes CASHGTTYNEQFF.

This clone was recorded a few times. The V gene is TRBV7-2, the J gene TRBJ1-1; D is unclear. V was pared by 7 bases and J by 3 bases, with 12 bases between. CDR3 size: 13 residues. Per germline, CDR1 SGHTA and CDR2 FQGNSA. In DNA form, the CDR3 reads TGTGCCAGCATCGTAGCGAGGGACACTGAAGCTTTCTTT. Protein product: CASIVARDTEAFF. Supplemented by reference TRBV7-2 and TRBJ1-1, the full variable domain reads GAGVSQSPSNKVTEKGKDVELRCDPISGHTALYWYRQSLGQGLEFLIYFQGNSAPDKSGLPSDRFSAERTGGSVSTLTIQRTQQEDSAVYLCASIVARDTEAFFGQGTRLTVV.

This sequence joins TRBV9 and TRBJ1-1; D might be TRBD1 (5 bases). This CDR3 is built from 15 residues. Germline V gives CDR1 SGDLS, CDR2 YYNGEE. Trimming left V 0 bases short and J 4 bases short, with 13 bases between. Here the CDR3 reads CASSVEVSGLTEAFF. The DNA of the CDR3 is TGTGCCAGCAGCGTAGAGGTTTCAGGGCTCACTGAAGCTTTCTTT.

The chain joins TRBV4-3 to TRBJ1-1, with TRBD1 matching over 7 bases. The CDR3 is 15 residues long. V shed 5 bases, J shed 3 bases, and the junction held 9 bases outside the gene matches. Germline V gene sequence: CDR1 LGHNA, CDR2 YSLEER. This chain's CDR3 is CASSFQTGSDTEAFF. The CDR3 DNA sequence: TGCGCCAGCAGCTTCCAGACAGGGTCGGACACTGAAGCTTTCTTT.

There are a few counts of this clone. The chain joins TRBV19 to TRBJ1-1; D is possibly TRBD1 (6 bases). The CDR3 has 12 residues. The V gene lost 3 bases and the J gene lost 6 bases, with 8 bases spanning the gap. Germline V gene sequence: CDR1 LNHDA, CDR2 SQIVND (reference sequence). The CDR3 loop reads CASSMYRAEAFF. The CDR3 nucleotides read TGTGCCAGTAGTATGTACAGGGCTGAAGCTTTCTTT.

The V call is TRBV7-9, the J call TRBJ2-5; 13 bases are a match to TRBD2. The germline V gene encodes CDR1 SEHNR and CDR2 FQNEAQ (reference sequence). This CDR3 contains 16 residues. The trim removed 2 bases at V and 4 bases at J, leaving 4 bases unmatched. The CDR3 protein is CASSLTSGGAGETQYF. DNA of the CDR3: TGTGCCAGCAGCTTAACTAGCGGGGGGGCCGGAGAGACCCAGTACTTC.

V usage is TRBV5-4 and J usage is TRBJ1-2; the D is unclear. This CDR3 is built from 19 residues. In germline, CDR1 is SGHNT, CDR2 YYREEE (reference sequence). With 2 bases removed from V and 7 bases from J, the gap between germline ends came to 30 bases. The CDR3 DNA sequence: TGTGCCAGCAGCTTCTTACCCAGGCGAGGGAACGAGGATTCTAGTGGCTACACCTTC. Protein product: CASSFLPRRGNEDSSGYTF. Filled out from reference TRBV5-4 and TRBJ1-2, the complete variable domain reads ETGVTQSPTHLIKTRGQQVTLRCSSQSGHNTVSWYQQALGQGPQFIFQYYREEENGRGNFPPRFSGLQFPNYSSELNVNALELDDSALYLCASSFLPRRGNEDSSGYTFGSGTRLTVV.

A few counts support this clone. The chain combines TRBV28 with TRBJ2-2; D is perhaps TRBD2 (6 bases). This CDR3 is 17 amino acids long. From germline, CDR1 is MDHEN and CDR2 SYDVKM. Trimming removed 8 bases from V and 6 bases from J, with 25 bases in between. CDR3 in amino acids: CASVTGLLHSSPGELFF. The CDR3 DNA sequence: TGTGCCAGCGTAACGGGACTGCTTCATTCATCGCCCGGGGAGCTGTTTTTT. The full variable domain, completed using reference TRBV28 and TRBJ2-2, is DVKVTQSSRYLVKRTGEKVFLECVQDMDHENMFWYRQDPGLGLRLIYFSYDVKMKEKGDIPEGYSVSREKKERFSLILESASTNQTSMYLCASVTGLLHSSPGELFFGEGSRLTVL.